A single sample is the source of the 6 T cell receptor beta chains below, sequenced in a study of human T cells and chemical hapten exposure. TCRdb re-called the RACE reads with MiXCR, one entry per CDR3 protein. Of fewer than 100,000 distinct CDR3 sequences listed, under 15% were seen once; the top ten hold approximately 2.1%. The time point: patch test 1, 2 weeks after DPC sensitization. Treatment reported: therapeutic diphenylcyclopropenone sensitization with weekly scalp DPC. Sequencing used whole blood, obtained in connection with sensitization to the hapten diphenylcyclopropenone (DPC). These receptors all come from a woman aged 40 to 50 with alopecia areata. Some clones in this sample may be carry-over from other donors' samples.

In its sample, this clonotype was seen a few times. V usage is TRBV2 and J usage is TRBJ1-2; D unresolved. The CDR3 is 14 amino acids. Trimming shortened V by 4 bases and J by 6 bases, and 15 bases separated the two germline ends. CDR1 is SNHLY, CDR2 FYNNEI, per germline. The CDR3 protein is CASSGATALHGYTF. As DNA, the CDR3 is TGTGCCAGCAGTGGTGCGACCGCTCTCCATGGCTACACCTTC.

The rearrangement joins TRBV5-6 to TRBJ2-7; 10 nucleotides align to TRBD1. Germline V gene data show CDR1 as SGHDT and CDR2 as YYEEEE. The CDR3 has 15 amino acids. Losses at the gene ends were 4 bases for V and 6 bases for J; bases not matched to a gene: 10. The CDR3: CASSTPGQGLFEQYF. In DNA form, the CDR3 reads TGTGCCAGCAGCACTCCGGGACAGGGGTTGTTCGAGCAGTACTTC.

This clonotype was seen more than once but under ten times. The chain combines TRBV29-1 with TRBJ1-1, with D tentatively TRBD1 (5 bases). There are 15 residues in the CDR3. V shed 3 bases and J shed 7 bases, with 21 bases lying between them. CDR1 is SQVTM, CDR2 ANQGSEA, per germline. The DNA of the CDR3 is TGCAGCGTTGAGGGGGTTGCGGGGCCGCTAAGTGAAGCTTTCTTT. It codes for CSVEGVAGPLSEAFF.

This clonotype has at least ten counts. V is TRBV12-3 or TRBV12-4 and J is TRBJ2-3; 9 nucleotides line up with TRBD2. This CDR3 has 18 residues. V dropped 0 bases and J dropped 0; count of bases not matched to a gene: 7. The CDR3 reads CASSLALETSGSTDTQYF. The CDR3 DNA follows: TGTGCCAGCAGTTTAGCGCTAGAGACTAGCGGTAGCACAGATACGCAGTATTTT.

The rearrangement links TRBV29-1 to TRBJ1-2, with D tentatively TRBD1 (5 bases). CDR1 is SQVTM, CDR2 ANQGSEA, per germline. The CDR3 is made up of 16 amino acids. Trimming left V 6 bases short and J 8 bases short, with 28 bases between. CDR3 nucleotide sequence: TGCAGCGTCGAGACTAAAGAGGGACCGCTAGGGAGAGGCTACACCTTC. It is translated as CSVETKEGPLGRGYTF.

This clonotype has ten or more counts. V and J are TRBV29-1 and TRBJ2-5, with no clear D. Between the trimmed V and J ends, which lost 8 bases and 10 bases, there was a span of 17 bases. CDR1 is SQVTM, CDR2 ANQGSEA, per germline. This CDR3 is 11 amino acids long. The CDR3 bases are TGCAGCTCAGGCAGCCCTGGGGACCAGTACTTC. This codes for CSSGSPGDQYF.